Presented here are 4 T cell receptor beta chains from one specimen sequenced in a study of T-cell reconstitution after alpha-beta-depleted transplantation in children. Unique molecular identifiers were incorporated when the TCRbeta library was constructed. MiXCR, run by TCRdb on the PCR reads, gives a single entry per CDR3 protein. The table records a few hundred thousand distinct CDR3 sequences, approximately 10% of them present only once. The sample here was PBMCs from the stem cell graft donor, taken from the stem cell graft. These receptor sequences come from a human donor who donated a stem cell graft to a child with acute lymphoblastic leukemia.

There are a few counts of this clonotype. The CDR3 here is CSAPRQGEKLFF. The CDR3 DNA follows: TGCAGTGCCCCCCGCCAGGGGGAAAAACTGTTTTTT. V and J are TRBV20-1 and TRBJ1-4; a weak D match, TRBD1 (6 bases). This CDR3 region has 12 residues. Germline CDR1 and CDR2: DFQATT and SNEGSKA (reference sequence). Trimming took off 6 bases at V and 8 bases at J, with 13 bases between the two ends.

This clonotype was seen a handful of times. V is TRBV6-2 or TRBV6-3 and J is TRBJ2-6; D gene uncertain. The CDR3 runs to 15 residues. Trimming removed 6 bases from V and 0 bases from J, with 9 bases in between. CDR1 and CDR2 from the germline V gene are MNHEY and SVGEGT. Here the CDR3 reads CASRRDNSGANVLTF. Here the CDR3 DNA reads TGTGCCAGCAGACGTGACAACTCTGGGGCCAACGTCCTGACTTTC.

This clonotype was seen a handful of times. The rearrangement uses TRBV19 and TRBJ2-1; TRBD2 might be the D (5 bases). The ends were cut back, 5 bases at V and 6 bases at J, with 17 bases in the middle. The CDR3 extends over 15 amino acids. Germline V CDR1 and CDR2: LNHDA, SQIVND (reference sequence). CDR3 nucleotides: TGTGCCAGTAGTGAAGGGCAGATGAGGGCCAATGAGCAGTTCTTC. It specifies CASSEGQMRANEQFF. Complete variable domain (other parts from reference TRBV19 and TRBJ2-1): DGGITQSPKYLFRKEGQNVTLSCEQNLNHDAMYWYRQDPGQGLRLIYYSQIVNDFQKGDIAEGYSVSREKKESFPLTVTSAQKNPTAFYLCASSEGQMRANEQFFGPGTRLTVL.

V and J are TRBV9 and TRBJ2-5; D gene uncertain. V lost 0 bases to trimming and J lost 1 base, with 7 bases between them. The germline V gene encodes CDR1 SGDLS and CDR2 YYNGEE. This CDR3 has 14 residues. The CDR3 loop is CASSVEQTQETQYF. For the CDR3, the DNA is TGTGCCAGCAGCGTAGAACAGACCCAAGAGACCCAGTACTTC.